The clone carrying this TCR beta chain was seen more than once but under ten times. The antigen remains unidentified. The entry originates in a study of cytomegalovirus exposure and HLA in healthy donors. Unrecorded immune exposure was likely among donors, who were nominally healthy when sampled. A multiplex PCR was run with 60 Vbeta primers and 13 Jbeta primers. This table comes from immunoSEQ multiplex PCR, and its TCRdb copy is limited to in-frame clones, with some not included. The table has 95,000 to 150,000 clones, over 65% seen once. Study results and caveats: Researchers had no immune exposure information except CMV serostatus available. Researchers reported in a later analysis that common viral pathogens appeared linked to several top clusters.

Germline V gene sequence: CDR1 MNHNY, CDR2 SVGAGI (reference sequence). The CDR3 covers 15 residues. The V and J ends lost 6 bases and 0 bases respectively, with 12 bases between them. The chain employs TRBV6-6 and TRBJ2-1; D may be TRBD2 (5 bases). Sequenced: PBMCs. The TCR sequence derives from a woman aged 40 to 50 in good health and CMV-seropositive. Written as DNA, the CDR3 is TGTGCCAGCAGCGCGGGCCCTAGCTCCTACAATGAGCAGTTCTTC. Translating it yields CASSAGPSSYNEQFF.